This T cell receptor beta chain was retrieved from a study of blood T cell repertoires in COVID-19. The CDR3 spans 13 residues. Germline V gives CDR1 KGHSH, CDR2 LQKENI. The V and J ends lost 4 bases and 0 bases respectively, with 6 bases between them. Generated by immunoSEQ multiplex PCR, the TCRdb table keeps only in-frame clones and is missing some. The table shows 130,000 or so clones, with 84% occurring only once. The chain couples TRBV18 to TRBJ2-5; no definite D call. The clonotype comes from a young man with COVID-19, enrolled during active disease. The sample comprised peripheral blood. In nucleotides, the CDR3 is TGTGCCAGCTCACGAGGTAACCAAGAGACCCAGTACTTC. Its protein is CASSRGNQETQYF.